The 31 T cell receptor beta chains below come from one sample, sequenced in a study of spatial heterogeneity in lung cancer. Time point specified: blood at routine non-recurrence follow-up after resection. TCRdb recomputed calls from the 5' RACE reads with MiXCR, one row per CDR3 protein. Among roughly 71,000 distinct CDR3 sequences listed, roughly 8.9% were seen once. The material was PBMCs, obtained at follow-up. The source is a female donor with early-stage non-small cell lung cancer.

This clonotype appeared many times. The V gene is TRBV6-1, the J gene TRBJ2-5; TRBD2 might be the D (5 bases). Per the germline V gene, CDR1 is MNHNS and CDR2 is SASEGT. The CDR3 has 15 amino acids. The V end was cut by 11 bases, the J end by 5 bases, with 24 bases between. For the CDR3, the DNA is TGTGCCGAGACAAGAAGGGCACTAGTCCGGGAGACCCAGTACTTC. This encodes CAETRRALVRETQYF.

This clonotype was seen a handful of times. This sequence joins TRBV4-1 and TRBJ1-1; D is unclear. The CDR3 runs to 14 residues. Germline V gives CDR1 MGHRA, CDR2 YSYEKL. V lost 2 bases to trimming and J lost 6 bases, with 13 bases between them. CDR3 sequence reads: CASSQPGVSPEAFF. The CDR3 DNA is TGCGCCAGCAGCCAACCGGGTGTGAGCCCTGAAGCTTTCTTT.

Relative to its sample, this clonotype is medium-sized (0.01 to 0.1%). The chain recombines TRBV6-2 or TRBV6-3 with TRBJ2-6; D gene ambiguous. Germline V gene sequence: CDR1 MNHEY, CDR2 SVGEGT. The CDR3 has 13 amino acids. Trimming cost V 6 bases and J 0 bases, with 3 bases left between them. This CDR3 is CASSFSGANVLTF. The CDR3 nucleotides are TGTGCCAGCAGCTTCTCTGGGGCCAACGTCCTGACTTTC.

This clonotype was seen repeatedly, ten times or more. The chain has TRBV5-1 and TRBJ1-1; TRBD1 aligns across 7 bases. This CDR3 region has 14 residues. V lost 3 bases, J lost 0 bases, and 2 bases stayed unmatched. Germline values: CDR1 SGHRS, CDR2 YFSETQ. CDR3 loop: CASSSQGMNTEAFF. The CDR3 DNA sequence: TGCGCCAGCAGCTCACAGGGGATGAACACTGAAGCTTTCTTT. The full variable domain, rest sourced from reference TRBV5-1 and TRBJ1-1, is KAGVTQTPRYLIKTRGQQVTLSCSPISGHRSVSWYQQTPGQGLQFLFEYFSETQRNKGNFPGRFSGRQFSNSRSEMNVSTLELGDSALYLCASSSQGMNTEAFFGQGTRLTVV.

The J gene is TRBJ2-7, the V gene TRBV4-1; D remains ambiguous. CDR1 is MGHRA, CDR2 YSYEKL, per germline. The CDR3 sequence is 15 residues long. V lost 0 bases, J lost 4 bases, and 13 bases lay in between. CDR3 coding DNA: TGCGCCAGCAGCCAAGATACCCCGTCCACATACGAGCAGTACTTC. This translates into CASSQDTPSTYEQYF.

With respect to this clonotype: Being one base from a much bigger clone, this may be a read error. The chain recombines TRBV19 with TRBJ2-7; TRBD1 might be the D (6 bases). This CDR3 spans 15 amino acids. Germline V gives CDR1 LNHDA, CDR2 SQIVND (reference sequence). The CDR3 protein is CTSSPLGAYNYEQYF. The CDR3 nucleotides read TGTACCAGTAGTCCACTGGGGGCATACAACTACGAGCAGTACTTC.

CDR3 sequence reads: CATSDTRPLSGANVLTF. CDR3 DNA sequence: TGTGCCACCAGTGACACTCGACCGCTCTCTGGGGCCAACGTCCTGACTTTC. The chain employs TRBV24-1 and TRBJ2-6; D ambiguous. CDR1 and CDR2 (germline): KGHDR, SFDVKD. The CDR3 loop spans 17 amino acids. The germline V and J ends were trimmed by 4 bases and 0 bases, with 12 bases remaining between them.

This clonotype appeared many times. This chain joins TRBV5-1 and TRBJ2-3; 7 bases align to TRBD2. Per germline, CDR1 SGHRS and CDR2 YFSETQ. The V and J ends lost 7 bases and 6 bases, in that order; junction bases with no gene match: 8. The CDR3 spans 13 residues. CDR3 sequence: CASSSGVGDTQYF. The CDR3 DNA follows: TGCGCCAGCTCCAGCGGGGTGGGGGATACGCAGTATTTT.

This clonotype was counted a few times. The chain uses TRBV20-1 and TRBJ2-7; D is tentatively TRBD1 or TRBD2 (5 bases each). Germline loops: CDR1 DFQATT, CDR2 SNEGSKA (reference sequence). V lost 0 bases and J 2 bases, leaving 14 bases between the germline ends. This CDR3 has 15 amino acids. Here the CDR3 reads CSARDRRGDPYEQYF. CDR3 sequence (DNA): TGCAGTGCTAGAGATCGGAGAGGGGACCCCTACGAGCAGTACTTC.

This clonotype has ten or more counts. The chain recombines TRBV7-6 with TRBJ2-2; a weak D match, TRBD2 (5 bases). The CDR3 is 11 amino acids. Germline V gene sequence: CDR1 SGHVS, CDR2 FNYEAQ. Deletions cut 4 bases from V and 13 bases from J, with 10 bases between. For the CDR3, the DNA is TGTGCCAGCAGCTCTCATGCGGGGCTGTTTTTT. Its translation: CASSSHAGLFF.

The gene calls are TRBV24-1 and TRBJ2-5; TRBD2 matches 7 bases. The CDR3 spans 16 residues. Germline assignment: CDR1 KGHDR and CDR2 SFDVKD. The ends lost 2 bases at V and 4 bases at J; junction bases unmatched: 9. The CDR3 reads CATSDWGGTPRETQYF. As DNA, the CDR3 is TGTGCCACCAGTGATTGGGGAGGGACTCCACGAGAGACCCAGTACTTC.

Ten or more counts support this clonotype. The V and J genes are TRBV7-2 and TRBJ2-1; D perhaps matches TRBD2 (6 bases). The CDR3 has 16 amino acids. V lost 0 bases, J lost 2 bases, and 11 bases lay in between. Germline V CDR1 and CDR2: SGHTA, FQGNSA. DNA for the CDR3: TGTGCCAGCAGCTTAGCGGCTAGCGTAACCTACAATGAGCAGTTCTTC. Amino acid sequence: CASSLAASVTYNEQFF.

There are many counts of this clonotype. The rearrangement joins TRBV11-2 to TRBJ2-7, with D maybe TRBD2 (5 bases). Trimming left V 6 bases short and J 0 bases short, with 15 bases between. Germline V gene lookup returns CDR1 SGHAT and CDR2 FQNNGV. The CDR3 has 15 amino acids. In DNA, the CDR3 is TGTGCCAGCAGAGTCAATCGGGGAATCTCCTACGAGCAGTACTTC. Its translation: CASRVNRGISYEQYF.

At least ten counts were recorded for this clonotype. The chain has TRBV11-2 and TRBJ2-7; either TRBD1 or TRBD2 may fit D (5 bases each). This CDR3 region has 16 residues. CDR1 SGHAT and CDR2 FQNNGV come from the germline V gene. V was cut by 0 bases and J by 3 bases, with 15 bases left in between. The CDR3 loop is CASSLEVDTGIYEQYF. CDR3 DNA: TGTGCCAGCAGCTTAGAGGTGGACACCGGGATCTACGAGCAGTACTTC.

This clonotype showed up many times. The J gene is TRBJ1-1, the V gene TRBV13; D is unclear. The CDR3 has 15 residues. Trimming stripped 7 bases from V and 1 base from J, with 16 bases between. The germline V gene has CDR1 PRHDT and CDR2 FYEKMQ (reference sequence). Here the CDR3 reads CASTLGVGGNTEAFF. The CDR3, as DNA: TGTGCCAGCACCCTAGGAGTTGGAGGGAACACTGAAGCTTTCTTT. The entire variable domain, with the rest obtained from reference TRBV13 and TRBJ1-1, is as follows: AAGVIQSPRHLIKEKRETATLKCYPIPRHDTVYWYQQGPGQDPQFLISFYEKMQSDKGSIPDRFSAQQFSDYHSELNMSSLELGDSALYFCASTLGVGGNTEAFFGQGTRLTVV.

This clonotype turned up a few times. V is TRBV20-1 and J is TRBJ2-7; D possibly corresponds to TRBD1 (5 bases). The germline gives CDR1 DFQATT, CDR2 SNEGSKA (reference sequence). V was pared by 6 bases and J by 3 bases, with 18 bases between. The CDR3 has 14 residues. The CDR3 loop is CSATSSNQGYEQYF. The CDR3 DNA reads TGCAGTGCCACCTCATCCAACCAGGGCTACGAGCAGTACTTC.

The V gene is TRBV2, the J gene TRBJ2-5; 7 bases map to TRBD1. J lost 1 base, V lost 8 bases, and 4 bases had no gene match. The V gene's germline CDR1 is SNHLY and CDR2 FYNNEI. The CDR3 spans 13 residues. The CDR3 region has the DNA TGTGCCAGCTGGACAGGAGCCCAAGAGACCCAGTACTTC. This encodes CASWTGAQETQYF.

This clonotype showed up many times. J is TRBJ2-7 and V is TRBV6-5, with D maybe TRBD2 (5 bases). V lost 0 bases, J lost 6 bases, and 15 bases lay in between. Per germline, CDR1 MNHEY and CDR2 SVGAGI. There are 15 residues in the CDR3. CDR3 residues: CASSYSQIWRSEQYF. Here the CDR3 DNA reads TGTGCCAGCAGTTACTCTCAGATCTGGAGGAGCGAGCAGTACTTC.

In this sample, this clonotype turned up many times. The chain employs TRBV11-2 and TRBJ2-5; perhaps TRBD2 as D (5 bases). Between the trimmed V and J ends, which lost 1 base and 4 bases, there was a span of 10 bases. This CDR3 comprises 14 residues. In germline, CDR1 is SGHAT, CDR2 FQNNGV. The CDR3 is CASSLVLRGETQYF. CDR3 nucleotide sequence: TGTGCCAGCAGCTTAGTCCTCCGGGGAGAGACCCAGTACTTC.

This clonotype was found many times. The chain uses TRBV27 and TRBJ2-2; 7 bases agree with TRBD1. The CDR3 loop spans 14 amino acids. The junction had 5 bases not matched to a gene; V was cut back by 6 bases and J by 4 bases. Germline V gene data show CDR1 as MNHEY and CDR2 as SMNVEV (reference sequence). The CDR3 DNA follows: TGTGCCAGCAGAAGGGCAGGGGGCACCGGGGAGCTGTTTTTT. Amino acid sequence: CASRRAGGTGELFF.

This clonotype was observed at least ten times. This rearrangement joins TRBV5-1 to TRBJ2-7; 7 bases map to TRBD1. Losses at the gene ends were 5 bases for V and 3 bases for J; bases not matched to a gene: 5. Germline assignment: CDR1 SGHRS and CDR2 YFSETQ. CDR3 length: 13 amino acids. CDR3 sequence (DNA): TGCGCCAGCAGTCAGACAGGGATCTACGAGCAGTACTTC. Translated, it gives CASSQTGIYEQYF.

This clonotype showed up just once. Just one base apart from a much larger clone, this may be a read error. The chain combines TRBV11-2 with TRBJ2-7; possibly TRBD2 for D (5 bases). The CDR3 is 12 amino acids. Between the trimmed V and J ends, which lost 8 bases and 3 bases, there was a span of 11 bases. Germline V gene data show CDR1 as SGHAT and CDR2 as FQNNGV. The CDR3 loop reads CASGPGYYEQYF. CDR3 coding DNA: TGTGCCAGCGGTCCGGGATACTACGAGCAGTACTTC.

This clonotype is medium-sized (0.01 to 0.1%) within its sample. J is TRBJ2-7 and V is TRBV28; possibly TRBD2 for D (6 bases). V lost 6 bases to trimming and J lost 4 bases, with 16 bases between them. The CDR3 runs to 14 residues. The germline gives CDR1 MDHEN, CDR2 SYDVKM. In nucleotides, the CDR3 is TGTGCCAGCAGAGTTTGGGGGACTGGGTACGAGCAGTACTTC. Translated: CASRVWGTGYEQYF.

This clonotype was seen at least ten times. Here the CDR3 DNA reads TGTGCCAGCAGTTTATCGTCCCCCCCTCACGAGCAGTACTTC. Translating gives CASSLSSPPHEQYF. The chain combines TRBV27 with TRBJ2-7; D is unresolved. Germline assignment: CDR1 MNHEY and CDR2 SMNVEV (reference sequence). The CDR3 is made up of 14 amino acids. The V gene lost 0 bases and the J gene lost 5 bases, with 11 bases spanning the gap.

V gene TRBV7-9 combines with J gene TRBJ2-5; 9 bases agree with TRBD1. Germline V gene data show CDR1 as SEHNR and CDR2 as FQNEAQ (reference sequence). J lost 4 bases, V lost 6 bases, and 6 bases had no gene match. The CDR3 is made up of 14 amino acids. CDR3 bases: TGTGCCAGCAGTCTACAGGGGGCCCCAGAGACCCAGTACTTC. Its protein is CASSLQGAPETQYF. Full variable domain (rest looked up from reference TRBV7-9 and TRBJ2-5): DTGVSQNPRHKITKRGQNVTFRCDPISEHNRLYWYRQTLGQGPEFLTYFQNEAQLEKSRLLSDRFSAERPKGSFSTLEIQRTEQGDSAMYLCASSLQGAPETQYFGPGTRLLVL.

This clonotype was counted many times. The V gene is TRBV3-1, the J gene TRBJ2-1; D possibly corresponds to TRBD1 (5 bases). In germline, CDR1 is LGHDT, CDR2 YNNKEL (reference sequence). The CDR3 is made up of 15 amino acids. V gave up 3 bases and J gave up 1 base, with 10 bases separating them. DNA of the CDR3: TGTGCCAGCAGCCATCAGACAGTGTCCTACAATGAGCAGTTCTTC. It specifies CASSHQTVSYNEQFF.

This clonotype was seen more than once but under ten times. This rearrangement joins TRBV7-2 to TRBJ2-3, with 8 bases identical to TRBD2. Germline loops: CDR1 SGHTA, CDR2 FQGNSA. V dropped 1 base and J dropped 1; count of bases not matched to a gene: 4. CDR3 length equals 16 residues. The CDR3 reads CASSLGAGARTDTQYF. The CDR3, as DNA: TGTGCCAGCAGCTTAGGAGCGGGAGCCCGCACAGATACGCAGTATTTT.

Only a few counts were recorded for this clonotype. This CDR3 reads CASRTIAGGKETQYF. Written as DNA, the CDR3 is TGTGCCAGCAGGACAATAGCGGGAGGGAAAGAGACCCAGTACTTC. The J gene is TRBJ2-5, the V gene TRBV12-3 or TRBV12-4; 11 nucleotides match TRBD2. This CDR3 has 15 residues. With V trimmed by 6 bases and J by 3 bases, 6 bases remained unmatched.

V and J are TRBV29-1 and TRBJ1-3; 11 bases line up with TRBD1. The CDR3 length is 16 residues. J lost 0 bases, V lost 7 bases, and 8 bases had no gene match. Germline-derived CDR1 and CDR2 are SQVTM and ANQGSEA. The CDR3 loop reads CSAGGQGVTSGNTIYF. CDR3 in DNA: TGCAGCGCCGGGGGACAGGGGGTGACCTCTGGAAACACCATATATTTT. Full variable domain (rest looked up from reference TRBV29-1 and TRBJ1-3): SAVISQKPSRDICQRGTSLTIQCQVDSQVTMMFWYRQQPGQSLTLIATANQGSEATYESGFVIDKFPISRPNLTFSTLTVSNMSPEDSSIYLCSAGGQGVTSGNTIYFGEGSWLTVV.

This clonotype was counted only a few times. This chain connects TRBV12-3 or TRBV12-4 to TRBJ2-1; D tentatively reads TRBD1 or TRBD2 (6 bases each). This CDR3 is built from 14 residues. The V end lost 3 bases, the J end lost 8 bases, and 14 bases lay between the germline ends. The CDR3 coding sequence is TGTGCCAGCAGTTTTCGAGAGGAGGGGGATGAGCAGTTCTTC. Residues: CASSFREEGDEQFF.

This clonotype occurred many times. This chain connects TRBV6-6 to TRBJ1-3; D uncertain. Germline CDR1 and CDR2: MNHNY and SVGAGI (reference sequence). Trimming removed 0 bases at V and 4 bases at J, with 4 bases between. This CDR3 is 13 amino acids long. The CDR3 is CASSYSSGNTIYF. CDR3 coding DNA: TGTGCCAGCAGTTACTCTTCCGGAAACACCATATATTTT.